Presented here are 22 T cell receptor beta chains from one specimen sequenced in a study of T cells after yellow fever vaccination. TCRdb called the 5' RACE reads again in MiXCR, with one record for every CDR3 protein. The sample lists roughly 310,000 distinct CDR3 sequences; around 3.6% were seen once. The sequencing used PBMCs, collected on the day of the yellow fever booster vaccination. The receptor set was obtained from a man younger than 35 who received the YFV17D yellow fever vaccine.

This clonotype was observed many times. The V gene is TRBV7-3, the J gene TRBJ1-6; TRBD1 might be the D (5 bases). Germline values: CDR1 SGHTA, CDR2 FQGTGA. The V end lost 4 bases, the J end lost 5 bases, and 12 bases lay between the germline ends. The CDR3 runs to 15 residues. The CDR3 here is CASSSAGTDNSPLHF. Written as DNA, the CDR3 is TGTGCCAGCAGCTCGGCCGGGACGGATAATTCACCCCTCCACTTT.

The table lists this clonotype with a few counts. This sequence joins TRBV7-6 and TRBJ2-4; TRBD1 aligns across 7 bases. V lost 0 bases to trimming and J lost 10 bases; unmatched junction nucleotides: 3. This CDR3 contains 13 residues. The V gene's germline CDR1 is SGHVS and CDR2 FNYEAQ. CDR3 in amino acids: CASSLAGTDIQYF. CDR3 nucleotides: TGTGCCAGCAGCTTAGCCGGGACAGATATTCAGTACTTC.

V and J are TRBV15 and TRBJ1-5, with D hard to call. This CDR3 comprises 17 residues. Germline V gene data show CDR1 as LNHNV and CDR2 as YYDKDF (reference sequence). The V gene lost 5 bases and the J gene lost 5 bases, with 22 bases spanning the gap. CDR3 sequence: CATSPNGGRYGDQPQHF. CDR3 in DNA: TGTGCCACCAGCCCTAATGGTGGCAGGTACGGGGATCAGCCCCAGCATTTT. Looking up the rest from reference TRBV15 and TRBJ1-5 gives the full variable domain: DAMVIQNPRYQVTQFGKPVTLSCSQTLNHNVMYWYQQKSSQAPKLLFHYYDKDFNNEADTPDNFQSRRPNTSFCFLDIRSPGLGDTAMYLCATSPNGGRYGDQPQHFGDGTRLSIL.

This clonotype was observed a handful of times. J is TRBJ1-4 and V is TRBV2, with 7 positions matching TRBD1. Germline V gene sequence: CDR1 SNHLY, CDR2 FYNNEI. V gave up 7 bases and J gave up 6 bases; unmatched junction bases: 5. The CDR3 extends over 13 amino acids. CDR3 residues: CASKAGGDEKLFF. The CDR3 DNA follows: TGTGCCAGCAAGGCAGGGGGGGATGAAAAACTGTTTTTT.

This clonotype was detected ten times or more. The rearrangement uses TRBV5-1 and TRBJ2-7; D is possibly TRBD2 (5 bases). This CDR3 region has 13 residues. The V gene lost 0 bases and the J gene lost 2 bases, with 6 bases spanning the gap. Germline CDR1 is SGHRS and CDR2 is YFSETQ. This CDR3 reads CASSLDGAYEQYF. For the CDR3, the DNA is TGCGCCAGCAGCTTGGACGGGGCCTACGAGCAGTACTTC.

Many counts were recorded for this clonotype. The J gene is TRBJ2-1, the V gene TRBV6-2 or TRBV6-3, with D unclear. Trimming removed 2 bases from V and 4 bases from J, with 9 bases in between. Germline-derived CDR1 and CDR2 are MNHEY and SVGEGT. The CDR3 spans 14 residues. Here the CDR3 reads CASSYGGLYNEQFF. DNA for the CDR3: TGTGCCAGCAGTTACGGTGGGCTTTACAATGAGCAGTTCTTC.

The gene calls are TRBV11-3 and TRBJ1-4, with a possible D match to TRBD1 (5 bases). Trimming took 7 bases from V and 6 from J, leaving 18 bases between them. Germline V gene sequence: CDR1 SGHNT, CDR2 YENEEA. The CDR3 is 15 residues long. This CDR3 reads CASTSGPGEDEKLFF. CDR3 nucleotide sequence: TGTGCCAGCACCTCAGGTCCGGGGGAAGATGAAAAACTGTTTTTT.

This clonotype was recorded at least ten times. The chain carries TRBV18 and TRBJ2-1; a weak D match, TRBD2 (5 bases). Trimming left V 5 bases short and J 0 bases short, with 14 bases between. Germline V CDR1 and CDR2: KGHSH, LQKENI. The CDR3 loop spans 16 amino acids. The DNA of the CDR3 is TGTGCCAGCTCATCAATCGGGATCAGCTCCTACAATGAGCAGTTCTTC. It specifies CASSSIGISSYNEQFF.

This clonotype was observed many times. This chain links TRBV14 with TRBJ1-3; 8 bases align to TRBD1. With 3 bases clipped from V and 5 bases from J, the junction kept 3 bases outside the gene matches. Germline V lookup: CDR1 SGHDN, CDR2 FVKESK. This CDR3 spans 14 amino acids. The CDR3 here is CASSHRTGRNTIYF. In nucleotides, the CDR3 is TGTGCCAGCAGCCACAGGACAGGGAGAAACACCATATATTTT.

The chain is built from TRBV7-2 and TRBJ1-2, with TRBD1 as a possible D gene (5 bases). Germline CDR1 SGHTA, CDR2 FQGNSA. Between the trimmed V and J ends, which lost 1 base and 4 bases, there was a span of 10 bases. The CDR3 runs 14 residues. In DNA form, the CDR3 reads TGTGCCAGCAGCTTAGGCGACAGCCTCTATGGCTACACCTTC. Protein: CASSLGDSLYGYTF.

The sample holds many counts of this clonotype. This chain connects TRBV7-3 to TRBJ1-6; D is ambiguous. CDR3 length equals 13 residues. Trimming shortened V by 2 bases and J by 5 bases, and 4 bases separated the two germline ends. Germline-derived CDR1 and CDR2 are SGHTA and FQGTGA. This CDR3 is CASSLQNNSPLHF. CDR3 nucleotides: TGTGCCAGCAGCTTACAAAATAATTCACCCCTCCACTTT. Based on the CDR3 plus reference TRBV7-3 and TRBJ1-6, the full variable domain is GAGVSQTPSNKVTEKGKYVELRCDPISGHTALYWYRQSLGQGPEFLIYFQGTGAADDSGLPNDRFFAVRPEGSVSTLKIQRTERGDSAVYLCASSLQNNSPLHFGNGTRLTVT.

The chain's CDR3 is CASSWGLADNEQFF. The CDR3 DNA reads as TGTGCCAGCAGTTGGGGACTAGCGGACAATGAGCAGTTCTTC. The chain links TRBV12-3 or TRBV12-4 to TRBJ2-1; 11 nucleotides agree with TRBD2. The junction had 1 base not matched to a gene; V was cut back by 4 bases and J by 5 bases. CDR3 length: 14 amino acids.

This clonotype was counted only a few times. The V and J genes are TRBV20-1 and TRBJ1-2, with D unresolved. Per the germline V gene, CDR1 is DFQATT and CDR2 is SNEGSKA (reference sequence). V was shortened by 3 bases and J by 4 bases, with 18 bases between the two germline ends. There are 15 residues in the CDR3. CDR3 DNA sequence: TGCAGTGCTAGGGACCCCCTACGGCTAACCTATGGCTACACCTTC. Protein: CSARDPLRLTYGYTF.

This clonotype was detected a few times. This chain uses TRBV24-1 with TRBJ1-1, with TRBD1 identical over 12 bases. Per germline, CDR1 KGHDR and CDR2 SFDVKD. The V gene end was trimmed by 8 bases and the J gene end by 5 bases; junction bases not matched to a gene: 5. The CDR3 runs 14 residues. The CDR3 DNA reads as TGTGCCACCATGGGACAGGGGGCGCGGACTGAAGCTTTCTTT. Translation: CATMGQGARTEAFF.

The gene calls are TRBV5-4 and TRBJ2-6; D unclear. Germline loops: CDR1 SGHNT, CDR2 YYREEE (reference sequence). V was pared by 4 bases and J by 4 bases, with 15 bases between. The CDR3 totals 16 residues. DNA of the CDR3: TGTGCCAGCAGCCCCGATCTGTCTGTGGGGGCCAACGTCCTGACTTTC. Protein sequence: CASSPDLSVGANVLTF.

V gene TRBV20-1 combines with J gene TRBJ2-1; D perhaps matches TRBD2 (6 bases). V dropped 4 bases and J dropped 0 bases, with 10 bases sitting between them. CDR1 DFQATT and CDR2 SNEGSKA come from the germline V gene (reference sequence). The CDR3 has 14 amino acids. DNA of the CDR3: TGCAGTGCTATACTAGCAGTCTCCTACAATGAGCAGTTCTTC. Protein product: CSAILAVSYNEQFF.

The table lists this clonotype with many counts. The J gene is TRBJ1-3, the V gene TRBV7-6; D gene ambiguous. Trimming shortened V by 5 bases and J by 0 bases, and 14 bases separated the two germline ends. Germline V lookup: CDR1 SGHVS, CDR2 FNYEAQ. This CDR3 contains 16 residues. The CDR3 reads CASSARLDRSGNTIYF. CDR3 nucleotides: TGTGCCAGCAGCGCGAGATTGGACCGCTCTGGAAACACCATATATTTT. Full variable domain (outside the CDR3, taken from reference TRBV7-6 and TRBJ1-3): GAGVSQSPRYKVTKRGQDVALRCDPISGHVSLYWYRQALGQGPEFLTYFNYEAQQDKSGLPNDRFSAERPEGSISTLTIQRTEQRDSAMYRCASSARLDRSGNTIYFGEGSWLTVV.

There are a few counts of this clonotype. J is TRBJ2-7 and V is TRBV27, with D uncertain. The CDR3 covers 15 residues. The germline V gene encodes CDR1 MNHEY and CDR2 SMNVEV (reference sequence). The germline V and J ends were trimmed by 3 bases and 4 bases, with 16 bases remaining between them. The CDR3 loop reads CASSFRGWDFYEQYF. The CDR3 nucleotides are TGTGCCAGCAGTTTCCGTGGGTGGGATTTTTACGAGCAGTACTTC.

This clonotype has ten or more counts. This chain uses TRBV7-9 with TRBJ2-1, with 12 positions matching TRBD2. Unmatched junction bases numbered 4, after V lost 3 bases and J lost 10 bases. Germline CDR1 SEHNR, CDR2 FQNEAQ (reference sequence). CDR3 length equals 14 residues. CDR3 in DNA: TGTGCCAGCAGCTTGCTAGCGGGGGGGAAAGAGCAGTTCTTC. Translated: CASSLLAGGKEQFF.

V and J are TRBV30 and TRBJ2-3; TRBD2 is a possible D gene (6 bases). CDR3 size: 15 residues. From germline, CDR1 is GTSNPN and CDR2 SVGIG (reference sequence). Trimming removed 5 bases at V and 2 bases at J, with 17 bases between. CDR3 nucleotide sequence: TGTGCCTGGCGAATCCGGGGGACCGCCACAGATACGCAGTATTTT. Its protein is CAWRIRGTATDTQYF.

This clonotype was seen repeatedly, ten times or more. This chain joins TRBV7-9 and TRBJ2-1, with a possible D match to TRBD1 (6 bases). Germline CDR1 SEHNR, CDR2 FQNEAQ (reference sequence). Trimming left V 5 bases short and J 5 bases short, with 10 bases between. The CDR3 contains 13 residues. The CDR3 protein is CASSPDSNNEQFF. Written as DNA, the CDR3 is TGTGCCAGCAGCCCGGACAGTAACAATGAGCAGTTCTTC.

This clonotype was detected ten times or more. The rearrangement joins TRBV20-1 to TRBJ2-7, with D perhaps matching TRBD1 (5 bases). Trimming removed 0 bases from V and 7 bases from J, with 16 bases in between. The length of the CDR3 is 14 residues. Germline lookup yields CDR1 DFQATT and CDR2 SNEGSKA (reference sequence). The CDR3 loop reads CSARDALGPGEQYF. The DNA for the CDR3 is TGCAGTGCTAGAGACGCCCTTGGACCAGGGGAGCAGTACTTC.